The present entry profiles one T cell receptor (beta chain) with its context. What it binds is not known. These data are taken from a study of shared clonotypes between healthy human individuals. As for the study in general: Each donor had three CD4 naive, three CD4 memory, two CD8 naive and one CD8 memory plate. General observations from the study: A handful of donors had around 5.5% of their naive CD4 clonotypes in common.

Execution of the assay was at deep level. In the study's own analysis: ImmunoSEQ sequences covered only the junction and lacked quality scores; filtering therefore differed. The assay was immunoSEQ multiplex PCR, and TCRdb's table has in-frame clones only and misses some. V and J calls and clone size are given by that table; D and trimming were obtained from the DNA. This sample has more than 900,000 clones, with approximately 80% found just once. This TCR came from a man aged 18 to 30 in good health. Some clones in this sample may be carry-over from other donors' samples. Material for sequencing was memory CD4+ T cells from PBMCs. Subset given: CD45RA-negative fraction.

CDR3 sequence (DNA): TGCGCCAGCAGCCAAACGTATTACACAGATACGCAGTATTTT. This gives the protein CASSQTYYTDTQYF. This chain uses TRBV4-1 with TRBJ2-3, with D hard to call. V was cut by 2 bases and J by 2 bases, with 8 bases left in between. Germline V CDR1 and CDR2: MGHRA, YSYEKL. This CDR3 region has 14 residues.